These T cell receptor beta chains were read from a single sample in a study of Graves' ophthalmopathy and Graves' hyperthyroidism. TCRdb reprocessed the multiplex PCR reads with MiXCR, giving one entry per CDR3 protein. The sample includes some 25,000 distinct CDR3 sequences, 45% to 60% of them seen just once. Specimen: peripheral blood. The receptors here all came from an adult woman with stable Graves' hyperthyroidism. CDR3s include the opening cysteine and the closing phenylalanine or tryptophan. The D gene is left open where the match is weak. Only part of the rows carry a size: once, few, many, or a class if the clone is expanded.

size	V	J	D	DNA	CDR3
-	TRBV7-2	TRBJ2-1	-	TGTGCCAGCAGTTGGGGGGGCGATGAGCAGTTCTTC	CASSWGGDEQFF
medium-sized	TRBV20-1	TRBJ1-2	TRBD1	TGCAGTGCTAGAGAGACAGGGGCCCCCTATGGCTACACCTTC	CSARETGAPYGYTF
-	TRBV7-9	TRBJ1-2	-	TGTGCCAGCAGCCCCGCGTTCGGGGGCTACACCTTC	CASSPAFGGYTF
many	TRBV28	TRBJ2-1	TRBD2	TGTGCCAGCACCTCGACTAGCGCTCACTCCTACAATGAGCAGTTCTTC	CASTSTSAHSYNEQFF
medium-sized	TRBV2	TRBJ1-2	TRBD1	TGTGCCAGCAGGGACACAGGACAGGGGGCGCGAGGCTATGGCTACACCTTC	CASRDTGQGARGYGYTF
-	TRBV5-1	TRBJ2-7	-	TGCGCCAGCAGCTTGGGAGGGGCTAGCGAACCTTACGAGCAGTACTTC	CASSLGGASEPYEQYF
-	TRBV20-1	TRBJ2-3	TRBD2	TGCAGTGCTTGGGCGGGGAGGGCAGATACGCAGTATTTT	CSAWAGRADTQYF
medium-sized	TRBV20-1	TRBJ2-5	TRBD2	TGCAGTGCTAGAGATCGGGGGGGGATGGAGACCCAGTACTTC	CSARDRGGMETQYF
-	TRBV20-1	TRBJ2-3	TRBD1	TGCAGTGCTAGAATAACAGGGGGTCTGGATACGCAGTATTTT	CSARITGGLDTQYF
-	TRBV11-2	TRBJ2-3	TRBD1	TGTGCCAGCAGCCTCGGGACAGGGTTTACAGATACGCAGTATTTT	CASSLGTGFTDTQYF
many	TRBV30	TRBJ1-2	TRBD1	TGTGCCTTAGGGACAGGGGTTACGGACTATGGCTACACCTTC	CALGTGVTDYGYTF
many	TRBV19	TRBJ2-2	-	TGTGCCAGTAGTCCCGGACCGGGACAGAACACCGGGGAGCTGTTTTTT	CASSPGPGQNTGELFF
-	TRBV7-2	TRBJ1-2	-	TGTGCCAGCAGCTACCGAACGGGGAGCACAGACTATGGCTACACCTTC	CASSYRTGSTDYGYTF
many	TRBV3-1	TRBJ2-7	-	TGTGCCAGCAGCCAAAGAGGGGTGGGATCCTACGAGCAGTACTTC	CASSQRGVGSYEQYF
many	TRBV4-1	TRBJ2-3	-	TGCGCCAGCAGCCAAGGGGGGGCGCTAGCAGCGCAGTATTTT	CASSQGGALAAQYF
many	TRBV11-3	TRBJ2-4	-	TGTGCCAGCAGCTACCCCACGGGCGATACGCACTTC	CASSYPTGDTHF
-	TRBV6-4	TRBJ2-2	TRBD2	TGTGCCCGCAGTGACGGACTAGCGGAGACCGGGGAGCTGTTTTTT	CARSDGLAETGELFF
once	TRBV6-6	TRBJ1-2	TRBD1	TGTGCCAGCATCGACAGGGGTGGATGTAACTATGGCTACACCTTC	CASIDRGGCNYGYTF